The present T cell receptor beta chain was sequenced within a study of cytomegalovirus exposure and HLA in healthy donors. The primer mix had 60 Vbeta and 13 Jbeta primers. TCRdb keeps only in-frame clones here, not all; method: immunoSEQ multiplex PCR. The sample carries around 140,000 clones, roughly three fifths recorded once. Germline loops: CDR1 SGHAT, CDR2 FQNNGV. Losses at the gene ends were 6 bases for V and 4 bases for J; bases not matched to a gene: 4. The CDR3 loop spans 14 amino acids. This receptor was obtained from a male donor in good health and CMV-seronegative. The rearrangement joins TRBV11-2 to TRBJ2-2; 8 nucleotides align to TRBD1. Source material: PBMCs. This chain's CDR3 is CASSRDRITGELFF. CDR3 nucleotides: TGTGCCAGCAGTCGGGACAGGATCACCGGGGAGCTGTTTTTT.